This T cell receptor beta chain comes out of a study of shared clonotypes between healthy human individuals. The sample holds one count of this clone. The target antigen is unknown. Subsets obtained from CD4+ cells comprised CD45RA+ naive and CD45RA-negative memory cells. There are 13 residues in the CDR3. The V gene's germline CDR1 is MNHEY and CDR2 SVGAGI. Unmatched junction bases numbered 4, after V lost 6 bases and J lost 9 bases. Study conclusions and caveats: Between four donors, naive CD4 clonotypes were shared at a level of about 5%.

Genomic DNA of each subset was evenly split across several immunoSEQ plates. TCRdb keeps only in-frame clones here, not all; method: immunoSEQ multiplex PCR. Among about 1.5 million clones, approximately 98% were seen once, and the ten largest hold less than 0.55%. The chain is built from TRBV6-5 and TRBJ2-4; 11 positions agree with TRBD2. The receptor was derived from a young man in good health. The sequenced sample consisted of naive CD4+ T cells sorted from blood. Specified subset: CD45RA+ positively selected. This CDR3 reads CASSFSGRGIQYF. DNA for the CDR3: TGTGCCAGCAGCTTTAGCGGGAGGGGCATTCAGTACTTC.